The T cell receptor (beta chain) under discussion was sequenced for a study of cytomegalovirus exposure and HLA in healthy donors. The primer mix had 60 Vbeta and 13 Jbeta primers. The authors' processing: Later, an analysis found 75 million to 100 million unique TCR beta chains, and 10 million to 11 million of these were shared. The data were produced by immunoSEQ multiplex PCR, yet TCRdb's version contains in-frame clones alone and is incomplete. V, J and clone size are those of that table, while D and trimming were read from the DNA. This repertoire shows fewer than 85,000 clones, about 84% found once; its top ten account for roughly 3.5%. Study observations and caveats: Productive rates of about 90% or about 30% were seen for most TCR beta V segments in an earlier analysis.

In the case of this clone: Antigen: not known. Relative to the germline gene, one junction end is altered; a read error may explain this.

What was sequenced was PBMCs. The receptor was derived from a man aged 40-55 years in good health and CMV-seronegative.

This CDR3 is CSSSSQQGARTEAFF. CDR3 bases: TGTTCCAGCAGCTCTCAACAGGGGGCACGGACTGAAGCTTTCTTT. The J gene is TRBJ1-1, the V gene TRBV7-9, with TRBD1 identical over 9 bases. The CDR3 sequence is 15 residues long. CDR1 and CDR2 (germline): SEHNR, FQNEAQ (reference sequence).